A single T cell receptor beta chain is shown here with its context. Its specificity is unknown. Measured with immunoSEQ multiplex PCR; TCRdb has only the in-frame clones, and not every one. The profile covers 410,000 or so clones, with about nine tenths appearing a single time and 1.5% to 2% taken by the ten largest. Noted treatment: roughly 20 received Ad26.COV2.S at low or high dose, single or two shots; about 5 received placebo; per-sample allocation not given. Vaccine and placebo recipients were sampled on day 63 after the first injection. It was an adult aged 18-55 years in Boston who was the donor. This sample stems from a study of Ad26.COV2.S vaccination and SARS-CoV-2 variants. Study results and limitations: People who got the vaccine had more spike-specific TCR breadth than people who got placebo. Possible underestimation of total T cell responses by the TCR breadth and depth analyses was noted.

From germline, CDR1 is MGHRA and CDR2 YSYEKL. This CDR3 is 18 amino acids long. V dropped 0 bases and J dropped 1 base, with 16 bases sitting between them. The specimen comprised peripheral blood, sampled in a trial of Ad26.COV2.S vaccine versus placebo. The receptor comes from a person aged 18-60 years who received the Ad26.COV2.S COVID-19 vaccine or a placebo. J is TRBJ1-5 and V is TRBV4-1, with D possibly matching TRBD1 (5 bases). For the CDR3, the DNA is TGCGCCAGCAGCCAAGATAAAGTGGCCGGGGCCAGCAATCAGCCCCAGCATTTT. Translating gives CASSQDKVAGASNQPQHF.